Reported below is one TCR beta chain. This clonotype showed up many times. What antigen it recognizes has not been identified. The sample holds no much larger clone one base away, and base qualities are not on file. These data originate in a study of spatial heterogeneity in lung cancer (dated by TCRdb to between 2018 and 2020). Background for the entire study: Beta-chain transcripts were consistently detected in greater numbers than alpha-chain transcripts, which likely reflected higher beta-chain transcript abundance. Both alpha and beta chains were TCR-sequenced in samples taken at surgery, namely 220 tumor regions, more than 62 matched nontumor lung samples and about 52 PBMC samples. In non-small cell lung cancer, the study made a quantitative comparison of TCR alpha and beta repertoires among multiple tumor regions, matched nontumor lung and blood. In the raw uncorrected reads, each unique combination of TCR and UMI appeared more than ten times on average. Nonsynonymous mutation counts, determined by whole-exome sequencing of tumor tissue, were related to features of the TCR repertoire.

CDR1 and CDR2 are read off the germline V gene (reference sequence) as SGHNT and YYREEE. V sheds 0 bases and J sheds 2 bases, leaving 10 bases between their ends. Including the terminal cysteine and phenylalanine, the CDR3 comprises 15 residues. The entry retains the CDR3 DNA only, 45 bases that are in frame from base 1. Libraries came from 5' RACE. The listed sequencing device is NextSeq 500. In the TCR library protocol, a unique molecular identifier was attached to each TCR cDNA molecule so that PCR and sequencing errors could be corrected. In the original analysis: Decombinator tools were used for TCR identification, UMI-based error correction and CDR3 extraction. Expanded TCRs were defined as those above a frequency of 2 per 1,000, corresponding to the top 1% of the tumor frequency distribution. Each repertoire was subsampled 100 times to 5,000 TCRs, after which Renyi diversity was computed with the R vegan package. CDR3 similarity networks were built from amino acid triplet string-kernel similarity, with CDR3s being connected when pairwise similarity was above 0.82. TCRdb passed the public sequencing reads through fastp at Q25 and MiXCR, retaining productive beta sequences. Entries are consolidated by CDR3 protein sequence, retaining the most common genes and DNA. TCRdb's processing, not the authors', yielded these V and J calls. The sample profile shows about 45,000 distinct CDR3 sequences; 10% to 15% of them were found once. The ten biggest clones cover roughly 45% of the sample.

Read against the paper, the sample's time point label means: sample taken at primary tumor resection. Without any cell sorting, TCR sequencing was performed on whole RNA extracted either from tumor and nontumor lung tissue or from cryopreserved PBMC samples. The donors were more than 60 patients from the lung TRACERx cohort who had early-stage, untreated non-small cell lung cancer. A patient was chosen for TCR sequencing only when enough RNA was available from at least two tumor regions. Broad study findings and their caveats: Additional single-cell paired TCR alpha and beta sequencing was considered necessary to confirm, at a functional level, the hypothesis that regional TCRs recognize regional mutations. Ubiquitous expanded tumor TCRs were found in blood more often at tumor resection than at routine follow-up.

The V and J genes are TRBV5-4 and TRBJ2-3; TRBD2 is perhaps the D gene, given 5 matching bases. This receptor was taken from a female donor with early-stage non-small cell lung cancer. Sequenced material: PBMCs, taken at surgery. The nucleotide sequence is TGTGCCAGCAGCTTGGGCGGGCCTCACACAGATACGCAGTATTTT. This codes for CASSLGGPHTDTQYF.